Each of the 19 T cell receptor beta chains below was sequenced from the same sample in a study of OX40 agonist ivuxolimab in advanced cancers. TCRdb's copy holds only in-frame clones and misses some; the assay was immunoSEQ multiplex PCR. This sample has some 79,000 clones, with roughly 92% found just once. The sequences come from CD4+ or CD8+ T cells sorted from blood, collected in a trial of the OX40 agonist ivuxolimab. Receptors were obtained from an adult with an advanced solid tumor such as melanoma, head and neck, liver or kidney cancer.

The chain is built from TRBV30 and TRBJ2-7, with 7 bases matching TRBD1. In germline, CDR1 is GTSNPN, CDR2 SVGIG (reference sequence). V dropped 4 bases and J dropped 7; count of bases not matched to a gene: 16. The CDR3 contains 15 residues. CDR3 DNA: TGTGCCTGGACTAACACCGGGACAGTAACCGGGGAGCAGTACTTC. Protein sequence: CAWTNTGTVTGEQYF.

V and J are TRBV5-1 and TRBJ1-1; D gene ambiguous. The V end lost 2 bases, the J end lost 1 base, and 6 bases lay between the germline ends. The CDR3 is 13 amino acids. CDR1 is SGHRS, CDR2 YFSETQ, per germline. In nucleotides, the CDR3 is TGCGCCAGCAGCTTTACGGCGAACACTGAAGCTTTCTTT. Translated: CASSFTANTEAFF. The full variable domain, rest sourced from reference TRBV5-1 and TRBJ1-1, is KAGVTQTPRYLIKTRGQQVTLSCSPISGHRSVSWYQQTPGQGLQFLFEYFSETQRNKGNFPGRFSGRQFSNSRSEMNVSTLELGDSALYLCASSFTANTEAFFGQGTRLTVV.

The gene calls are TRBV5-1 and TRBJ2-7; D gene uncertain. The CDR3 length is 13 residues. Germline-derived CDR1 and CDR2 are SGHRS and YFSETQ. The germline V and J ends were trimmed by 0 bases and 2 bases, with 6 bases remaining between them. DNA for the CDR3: TGCGCCAGCAGCTTGGGGAGTACCTACGAGCAGTACTTC. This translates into CASSLGSTYEQYF. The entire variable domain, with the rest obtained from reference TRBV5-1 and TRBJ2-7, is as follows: KAGVTQTPRYLIKTRGQQVTLSCSPISGHRSVSWYQQTPGQGLQFLFEYFSETQRNKGNFPGRFSGRQFSNSRSEMNVSTLELGDSALYLCASSLGSTYEQYFGPGTRLTVT.

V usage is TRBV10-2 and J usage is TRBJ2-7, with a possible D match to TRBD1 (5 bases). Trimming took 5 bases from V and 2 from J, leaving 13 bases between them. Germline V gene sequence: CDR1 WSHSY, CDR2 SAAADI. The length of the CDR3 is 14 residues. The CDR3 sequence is CASSQGFLAYEQYF. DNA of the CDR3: TGCGCCAGCAGTCAGGGTTTTTTAGCCTACGAGCAGTACTTC.

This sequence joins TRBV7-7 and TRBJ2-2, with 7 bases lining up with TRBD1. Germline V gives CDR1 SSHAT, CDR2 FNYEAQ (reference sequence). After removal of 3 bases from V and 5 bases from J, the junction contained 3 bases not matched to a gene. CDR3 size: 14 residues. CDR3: CASSLGTETGELFF. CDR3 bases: TGTGCCAGCAGCTTGGGGACAGAAACCGGGGAGCTGTTTTTT.

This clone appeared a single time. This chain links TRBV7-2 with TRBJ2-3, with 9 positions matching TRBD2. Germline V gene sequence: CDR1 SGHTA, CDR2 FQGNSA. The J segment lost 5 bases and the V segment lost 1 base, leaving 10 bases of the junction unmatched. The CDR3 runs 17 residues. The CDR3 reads CASSLVNGAGGGDTQYF. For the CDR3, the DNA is TGTGCCAGCAGCTTAGTGAATGGAGCGGGAGGAGGAGATACGCAGTATTTT.

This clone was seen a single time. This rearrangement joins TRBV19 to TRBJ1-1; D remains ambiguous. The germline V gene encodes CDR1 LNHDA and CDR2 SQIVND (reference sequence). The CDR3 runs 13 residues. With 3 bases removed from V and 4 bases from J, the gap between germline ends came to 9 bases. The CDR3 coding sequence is TGTGCCAGTAGTATCGGTCTGGGCACTGAAGCTTTCTTT. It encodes CASSIGLGTEAFF.

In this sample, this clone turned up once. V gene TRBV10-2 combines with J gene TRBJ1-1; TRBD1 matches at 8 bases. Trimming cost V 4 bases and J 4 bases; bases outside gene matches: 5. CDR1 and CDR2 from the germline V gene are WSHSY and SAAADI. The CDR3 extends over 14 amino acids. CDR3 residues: CASSVQGAPTEAFF. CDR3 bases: TGCGCCAGCAGTGTCCAGGGGGCCCCCACTGAAGCTTTCTTT.

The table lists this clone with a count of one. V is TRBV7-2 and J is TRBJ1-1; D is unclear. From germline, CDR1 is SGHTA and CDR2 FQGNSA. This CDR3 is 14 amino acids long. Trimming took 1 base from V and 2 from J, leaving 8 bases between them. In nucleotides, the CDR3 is TGTGCCAGCAGCTTAGACGCAGAAAACACTGAAGCTTTCTTT. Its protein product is CASSLDAENTEAFF.

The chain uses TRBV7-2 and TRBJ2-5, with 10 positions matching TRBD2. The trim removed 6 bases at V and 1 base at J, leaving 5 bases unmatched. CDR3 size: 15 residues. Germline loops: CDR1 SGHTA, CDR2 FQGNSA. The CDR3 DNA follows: TGTGCCAGCAGACGGGCTAGCGGGGGCCAAGAGACCCAGTACTTC. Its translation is CASRRASGGQETQYF.

The DNA of the CDR3 is TGTGCCAGCAGTGCGGGACAATCTGGAAACACCATATATTTT. It yields the protein CASSAGQSGNTIYF. This chain joins TRBV25-1 and TRBJ1-3, with D perhaps matching TRBD1 (6 bases). The CDR3 consists of 14 residues. Trimming pared 4 bases from V and 1 base from J, leaving 8 bases between. Per germline, CDR1 MGHDK and CDR2 SYGVNS.

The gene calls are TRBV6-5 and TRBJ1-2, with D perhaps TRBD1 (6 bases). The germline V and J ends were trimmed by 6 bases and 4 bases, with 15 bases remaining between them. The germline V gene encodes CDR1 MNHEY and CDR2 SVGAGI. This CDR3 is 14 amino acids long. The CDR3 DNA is TGTGCCAGCAGAGGGGGGGGAGTAATCTATGGCTACACCTTC. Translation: CASRGGGVIYGYTF.

CDR3 sequence: CASSSAPGEKLFF. The CDR3 DNA follows: TGCGCCAGCAGCTCAGCCCCGGGAGAAAAACTGTTTTTT. The rearrangement joins TRBV5-1 to TRBJ1-4, with D uncertain. The germline gives CDR1 SGHRS, CDR2 YFSETQ. The CDR3 is 13 amino acids. The V gene lost 3 bases and the J gene lost 8 bases, with 11 bases spanning the gap.

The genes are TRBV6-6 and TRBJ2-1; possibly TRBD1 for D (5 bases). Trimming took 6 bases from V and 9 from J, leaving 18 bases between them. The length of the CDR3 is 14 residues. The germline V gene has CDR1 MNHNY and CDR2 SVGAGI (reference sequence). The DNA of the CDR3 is TGTGCCAGCAGCCCCAGGGATTTGTATGCTGAGCAGTTCTTC. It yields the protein CASSPRDLYAEQFF.

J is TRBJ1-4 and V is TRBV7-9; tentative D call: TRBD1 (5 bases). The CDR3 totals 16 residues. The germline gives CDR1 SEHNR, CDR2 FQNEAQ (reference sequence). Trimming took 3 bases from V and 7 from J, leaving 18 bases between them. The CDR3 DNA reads TGTGCCAGCAGCTTTGAGGGGTCATCCCTAGGTGAAAAACTGTTTTTT. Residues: CASSFEGSSLGEKLFF.

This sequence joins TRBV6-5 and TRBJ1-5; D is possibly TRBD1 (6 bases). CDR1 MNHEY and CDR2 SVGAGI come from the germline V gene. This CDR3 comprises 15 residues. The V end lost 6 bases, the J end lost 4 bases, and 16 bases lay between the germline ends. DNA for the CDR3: TGTGCCAGCAGCTTTGACAGGTCTTGGAATCAGCCCCAGCATTTT. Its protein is CASSFDRSWNQPQHF.

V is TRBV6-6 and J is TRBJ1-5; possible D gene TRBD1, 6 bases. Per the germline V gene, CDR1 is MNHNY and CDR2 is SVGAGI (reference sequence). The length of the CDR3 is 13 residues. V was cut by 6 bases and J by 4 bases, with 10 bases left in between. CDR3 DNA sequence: TGTGCCAGCAGCTCCACAGGGAATCAGCCCCAGCATTTT. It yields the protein CASSSTGNQPQHF.

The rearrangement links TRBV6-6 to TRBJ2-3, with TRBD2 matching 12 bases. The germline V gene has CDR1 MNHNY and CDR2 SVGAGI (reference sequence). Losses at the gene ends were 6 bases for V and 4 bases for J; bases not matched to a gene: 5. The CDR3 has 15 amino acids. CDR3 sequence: CASSPLAGGPDTQYF. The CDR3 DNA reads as TGTGCCAGCAGCCCCCTAGCGGGAGGGCCAGATACGCAGTATTTT.

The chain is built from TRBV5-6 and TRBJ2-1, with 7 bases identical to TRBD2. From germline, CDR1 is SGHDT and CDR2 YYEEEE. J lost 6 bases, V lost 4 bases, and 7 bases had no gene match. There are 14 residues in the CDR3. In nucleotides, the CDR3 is TGTGCCAGCAGCCCACGACGCGGGAGCAATGAGCAGTTCTTC. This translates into CASSPRRGSNEQFF.